The 26 T cell receptor beta chains given below trace back to one sample, sequenced in a study of blood T cells in healthy people across ages. The authors ran a second PCR of 7 to 11 cycles using a sample-barcoded 5' primer and a J-beta primer mix. TCRdb re-derived calls from the 5' RACE reads in MiXCR, one entry per CDR3 protein. This sample has 600,000 to 650,000 distinct CDR3 sequences, with roughly 53% found just once. Sequencing was carried out using blood. The receptors here all came from a man aged 55 to 69 in good health.

V is TRBV4-2 and J is TRBJ1-2; D may be TRBD1 (6 bases). The CDR3 sequence is 14 residues long. With 1 base removed from V and 4 bases from J, the gap between germline ends came to 10 bases. In germline, CDR1 is LGHNA, CDR2 YNFKEQ. CDR3 region: CASSQAGQFYGYTF. The DNA of the CDR3 is TGTGCCAGCAGCCAAGCTGGACAGTTCTATGGCTACACCTTC.

In this sample, this clonotype turned up a few times. The V call is TRBV2, the J call TRBJ2-3; 8 positions match TRBD2. The germline gives CDR1 SNHLY, CDR2 FYNNEI. There are 15 residues in the CDR3. J gave up 5 bases and V 5 bases, and 9 bases lay outside the gene matches. CDR3 sequence: CASSILAAGGDTQYF. The CDR3 bases are TGTGCCAGCAGTATACTAGCGGCGGGGGGAGATACGCAGTATTTT.

V usage is TRBV20-1 and J usage is TRBJ2-3; 9 nucleotides match TRBD1. J gave up 5 bases and V 6 bases, and 9 bases lay outside the gene matches. The CDR3 contains 14 residues. Germline V gene sequence: CDR1 DFQATT, CDR2 SNEGSKA (reference sequence). DNA for the CDR3: TGCAGTGCGCTGACAGGGGGGGTGGTAGATACGCAGTATTTT. The encoded protein is CSALTGGVVDTQYF.

The chain uses TRBV27 and TRBJ2-5, with 10 bases lining up with TRBD2. CDR1 is MNHEY and CDR2 is SMNVEV in the germline V gene (reference sequence). The CDR3 spans 16 residues. V was pared by 5 bases and J by 3 bases, with 9 bases of the junction left unmatched. CDR3 residues: CASSLWAGLAEETQYF. CDR3 nucleotide sequence: TGTGCCAGCAGTCTATGGGCCGGACTAGCGGAAGAGACCCAGTACTTC.

The chain uses TRBV5-1 and TRBJ2-5; maybe TRBD1 (6 bases). Trimming removed 3 bases at V and 2 bases at J, with 20 bases between. Per the germline V gene, CDR1 is SGHRS and CDR2 is YFSETQ. The CDR3 consists of 17 residues. CDR3 residues: CASSSKQGGLAQETQYF. The CDR3 DNA is TGCGCCAGCAGCTCCAAACAGGGTGGTCTGGCTCAAGAGACCCAGTACTTC.

This chain connects TRBV6-5 to TRBJ1-2; perhaps TRBD1 as D (5 bases). CDR1 MNHEY and CDR2 SVGAGI come from the germline V gene. The CDR3 length is 15 residues. The ends were cut back, 7 bases at V and 3 bases at J, with 18 bases in the middle. The CDR3 nucleotides are TGTGCCAGCACCGACCCTAACGGGGCGGACTATGGCTACACCTTC. Protein sequence: CASTDPNGADYGYTF.

The chain recombines TRBV10-1 with TRBJ2-2; no clear D gene. The CDR3 is 14 residues long. The V end was cut by 0 bases, the J end by 2 bases, with 4 bases between. CDR1 is WNHNN, CDR2 SYGVQD, per germline (reference sequence). The CDR3 DNA follows: TGCGCCAGCAGTGAGTCGGTTAACACCGGGGAGCTGTTTTTT. This sequence encodes CASSESVNTGELFF.

This chain joins TRBV6-1 and TRBJ2-7; D gene ambiguous. Germline-derived CDR1 and CDR2 are MNHNS and SASEGT. The CDR3 extends over 12 amino acids. V dropped 2 bases and J dropped 4 bases, with 6 bases sitting between them. The CDR3 spells CASSESWYEQYF. The CDR3 DNA reads as TGTGCCAGCAGTGAAAGTTGGTACGAGCAGTACTTC.

The chain is built from TRBV3-1 and TRBJ2-7, with a weak D call TRBD1 (6 bases). Trimming left V 1 base short and J 7 bases short, with 11 bases between. CDR1 and CDR2 (germline): LGHDT, YNNKEL (reference sequence). The CDR3 sequence is 13 residues long. The CDR3 nucleotides read TGTGCCAGCAGCCAAGGGACAGCTAGGGAGCAGTACTTC. Its protein is CASSQGTAREQYF.

The CDR3 is CSASRQGKTYNTEAFF. The CDR3 DNA reads TGCAGTGCTAGCCGGCAGGGCAAGACCTACAACACTGAAGCTTTCTTT. The chain combines TRBV20-1 with TRBJ1-1; the D gene is possibly TRBD1 (5 bases). Trimming pared 3 bases from V and 2 bases from J, leaving 19 bases between. CDR3 length equals 16 residues. From germline, CDR1 is DFQATT and CDR2 SNEGSKA (reference sequence).

This clonotype has more than one count but fewer than ten. The chain links TRBV27 to TRBJ2-3; TRBD1 might be the D (5 bases). The CDR3 length is 16 residues. The V end lost 7 bases, the J end lost 0 bases, and 17 bases lay between the germline ends. Germline V gene lookup returns CDR1 MNHEY and CDR2 SMNVEV (reference sequence). The CDR3 DNA reads TGTGCCAGCAAGAATATGGCAGGGATGAGCACAGATACGCAGTATTTT. This translates into CASKNMAGMSTDTQYF.

V is TRBV20-1 and J is TRBJ2-7; 10 nucleotides line up with TRBD1. Germline assignment: CDR1 DFQATT and CDR2 SNEGSKA (reference sequence). This CDR3 spans 14 amino acids. V shed 6 bases and J 2 bases; nucleotides not matched to a gene: 7. As DNA, the CDR3 is TGCAGTGCAGACCCGGGACAGGGGACCTACGAGCAGTACTTC. Amino acid sequence: CSADPGQGTYEQYF.

There are a few counts of this clonotype. V is TRBV29-1 and J is TRBJ2-1; D may be TRBD1 (6 bases). Deletions cut 6 bases from V and 2 bases from J, with 14 bases between. CDR3 length: 14 amino acids. Germline V CDR1 and CDR2: SQVTM, ANQGSEA. The CDR3 sequence is CSVLPTGPYNEQFF. The CDR3, as DNA: TGCAGCGTACTCCCGACAGGTCCCTACAATGAGCAGTTCTTC.

This chain joins TRBV11-2 and TRBJ1-2; D not certain. Trimming cost V 5 bases and J 0 bases, with 7 bases left between them. Germline assignment: CDR1 SGHAT and CDR2 FQNNGV. The CDR3 is 13 amino acids. This chain's CDR3 is CASSPQTNYGYTF. CDR3 DNA: TGTGCCAGCAGCCCACAAACTAACTATGGCTACACCTTC.

The chain employs TRBV20-1 and TRBJ2-7, with a tentative D call TRBD1 (6 bases). This CDR3 is built from 17 residues. Germline V gives CDR1 DFQATT, CDR2 SNEGSKA (reference sequence). The ends were cut back, 4 bases at V and 0 bases at J, with 22 bases in the middle. CDR3: CSATTGAQGRNSYEQYF. CDR3 in DNA: TGCAGTGCTACGACAGGCGCTCAAGGTCGGAACTCCTACGAGCAGTACTTC.

The V call is TRBV10-3, the J call TRBJ1-2; D may be TRBD1 (5 bases). Germline values: CDR1 ENHRY, CDR2 SYGVKD. This CDR3 has 12 residues. V was cut by 6 bases and J by 3 bases, with 8 bases left in between. For the CDR3, the DNA is TGTGCCATCAGCTCACAGGACTATGGCTACACCTTC. It encodes CAISSQDYGYTF.

This clonotype was seen repeatedly, ten times or more. V usage is TRBV5-1 and J usage is TRBJ2-5, with 8 positions matching TRBD1. Germline-derived CDR1 and CDR2 are SGHRS and YFSETQ. This CDR3 comprises 15 residues. With 4 bases clipped from V and 4 bases from J, the junction kept 9 bases outside the gene matches. CDR3: CASSPDRGTRETQYF. For the CDR3, the DNA is TGCGCCAGCAGCCCCGACAGGGGAACCCGAGAGACCCAGTACTTC. Full variable domain (missing parts from reference TRBV5-1 and TRBJ2-5): KAGVTQTPRYLIKTRGQQVTLSCSPISGHRSVSWYQQTPGQGLQFLFEYFSETQRNKGNFPGRFSGRQFSNSRSEMNVSTLELGDSALYLCASSPDRGTRETQYFGPGTRLLVL.

The chain joins TRBV20-1 to TRBJ1-2; the D is unclear. The CDR3 extends over 14 amino acids. Per germline, CDR1 DFQATT and CDR2 SNEGSKA (reference sequence). Trimming stripped 1 base from V and 4 bases from J, with 13 bases between. CDR3 in amino acids: CSARVDRAFYGYTF. CDR3 in DNA: TGCAGTGCTAGAGTGGACCGGGCCTTCTATGGCTACACCTTC.

V is TRBV5-4 and J is TRBJ1-2; D is perhaps TRBD1 (6 bases). This CDR3 region has 14 residues. V was cut by 4 bases and J by 3 bases, with 13 bases left in between. From germline, CDR1 is SGHNT and CDR2 YYREEE (reference sequence). The CDR3 reads CASSPRQDYYGYTF. The CDR3 DNA reads as TGTGCCAGCAGCCCCCGACAGGACTACTATGGCTACACCTTC.

This chain uses TRBV14 with TRBJ2-2; D uncertain. The germline V gene has CDR1 SGHDN and CDR2 FVKESK. CDR3 size: 17 residues. V was clipped by 1 base and J by 1 base, with 13 bases between them. The CDR3 DNA sequence: TGTGCCAGCAGCCAAGGACGGTCCAGTAGGAACACCGGGGAGCTGTTTTTT. Its protein product is CASSQGRSSRNTGELFF.

This clonotype was seen a single time. The genes are TRBV6-1 and TRBJ2-5; 12 bases line up with TRBD2. From germline, CDR1 is MNHNS and CDR2 SASEGT. The ends lost 7 bases at V and 1 base at J; junction bases unmatched: 4. This CDR3 comprises 15 residues. The CDR3 sequence is CASTGLAGPQETQYF. The CDR3 coding sequence is TGTGCCAGCACCGGACTAGCGGGGCCCCAAGAGACCCAGTACTTC.

Details on this clonotype: The CDR3 end shows no conserved phenylalanine or tryptophan, and so a read error is likely. The CDR3: CSAALAGGLAKNIQYL. CDR3 in DNA: TGCAGTGCTGCACTAGCGGGGGGCCTAGCCAAAAACATTCAGTACCTC. V gene TRBV20-1 combines with J gene TRBJ2-4, with 12 bases fitting TRBD2. Germline loops: CDR1 DFQATT, CDR2 SNEGSKA (reference sequence). The trim removed 5 bases at V and 0 bases at J, leaving 5 bases unmatched. CDR3 size: 16 residues.

This clonotype was seen more than once but under ten times. The V and J genes are TRBV20-1 and TRBJ2-3; TRBD1 matches at 11 bases. Trimming took 2 bases from V and 0 from J; bases not matched to a gene: 10. Germline V CDR1 and CDR2: DFQATT, SNEGSKA (reference sequence). The CDR3 extends over 18 amino acids. The CDR3 spells CSARKGTGGPLSTDTQYF. DNA for the CDR3: TGCAGTGCTAGAAAGGGGACAGGGGGTCCCCTTAGCACAGATACGCAGTATTTT.

This clonotype occurred many times. The genes are TRBV20-1 and TRBJ1-4, with a weak D call TRBD1 (5 bases). The CDR3 is 15 amino acids. Germline loops: CDR1 DFQATT, CDR2 SNEGSKA (reference sequence). Trimming removed 0 bases at V and 7 bases at J, with 15 bases between. The CDR3 DNA follows: TGCAGTGCTAGAGATTGGTCAGGGACGGGTGAAAAACTGTTTTTT. Translation: CSARDWSGTGEKLFF.

This clonotype was counted once. In DNA, the CDR3 is TGTGCCAGCAGTCAGACTAGCGGAGAGACCCAGTACTTC. As protein: CASSQTSGETQYF. The rearrangement uses TRBV11-1 and TRBJ2-5; 9 nucleotides line up with TRBD2. V was clipped by 6 bases and J by 4 bases; unmatched bases: 3. This CDR3 is built from 13 residues. Germline CDR1 reads SGHAT; CDR2 reads FQDESV (reference sequence).

This chain connects TRBV6-6 to TRBJ2-1, with D tentatively TRBD1 (5 bases). The CDR3 spans 15 residues. Trimming stripped 6 bases from V and 0 bases from J, with 12 bases between. Per the germline V gene, CDR1 is MNHNY and CDR2 is SVGAGI (reference sequence). The CDR3 protein is CASSAGHHSYNEQFF. The CDR3 DNA is TGTGCCAGCAGCGCCGGACATCACTCCTACAATGAGCAGTTCTTC.